This record looks at one TCR beta chain sequence and its context. Its antigen is currently not known. The sample holds no much larger clone one base away, and base qualities are not on file. Libraries were made using PCR. Data came from an Illumina HiSeq 2500. TCR libraries were prepared with molecular barcoding, using unique molecular identifiers to normalize TCRbeta repertoire quantification. TCRdb's own reprocessing of the public reads used fastp at Q25 and MiXCR and kept productive beta chains. Duplicate CDR3 protein sequences are folded into a single record with the most common DNA and genes. This sample has 500,000 to 650,000 distinct CDR3 sequences in its table, and over 10% of those were observed once. The top ten clones comprise around 15% of the sample. The CDR3 covers 10 residues, taking in both the cysteine and the phenylalanine. Only the CDR3 region is kept as DNA, spanning 30 bases read in frame from base 1. Unmatched junction bases come to 2, with V trimmed by 6 bases and J by 12 bases. The germline V gene (reference sequence) supplies CDR1 DFQATT and CDR2 SNEGSKA.

This record belongs to a study of T-cell reconstitution after alpha-beta-depleted transplantation in children listed by TCRdb under 2016. General notes on the study: Using TCR repertoire profiling, the study followed T-cell immune reconstitution in a quantitative way in children after TCRalphabeta/CD19-depleted allogeneic hematopoietic cell transplantation. Results and caveats for the whole study, not just this receptor: In some patients, high TCRbeta diversity at day 60 was attributed to recipient T cells and intrathymic progenitors that had survived conditioning. About two months after transplant, the apparently early recovery of alphabetaT-cell counts reportedly depended on just several hundred clones that had expanded rapidly and came from non-depleted graft cells. Over the following months the frequencies of hyperexpanded clones went down, and after one year T-cell counts and TCRbeta diversity were mostly credited to newly produced T cells.

The treatment or condition label of this sample denotes: allogeneic hematopoietic cell transplantation with graft depleted of TCRalphabeta T cells and CD19 B cells. The children who served as transplant recipients had been given grafts of TCRalphabeta/CD19-depleted allogeneic hematopoietic cells. The sequence joins TRBV20-1 to TRBJ1-2, with 12 bases matching TRBD1. The TCR originated in a female patient between 2 and 15 years old who had a stem cell transplant for aplastic anemia, so the T cells may come from the graft donor. This material consisted of PBMCs, mostly from graft donor cells, taken 180 days after TCRalphabeta/CD19-depleted stem cell transplant. The CDR3 reads CSAGTGGHTF. The DNA sequence follows: TGCAGTGCCGGGACAGGGGGCCACACCTTC.